This TCR beta chain stems from a study of shared clonotypes between healthy human individuals (dated by TCRdb to the early 2020s). About the full investigation: The cohort comprised a couple of women and three men aged 18 to 49 years. Per donor, three plates each were used for CD4 naive and CD4 memory, two for CD8 naive, and one for CD8 memory. Blood TCR repertoires of about 5 healthy adults were deeply sequenced to estimate repertoire size and the extent of clonotype sharing between individuals. To increase sequencing depth and limit assay-specific biases, different laboratories used diverse techniques to prepare libraries and sequence TCR repertoires. Leukapheresis yielded between about 0.8 and 8.9 billion PBMCs per donor. Broader findings and caveats from the paper: Even with the large sequencing depth, rarefaction of the sorted-subset datasets indicated that sequencing was incomplete. Only blood was sampled, and tissue TCR repertoires likely differ from those in blood. When a handful of donors were compared, the shared fraction of clonotypes was around 4.6% for naive CD4, 3.5% for naive CD8, about 2.5% for memory CD4, and roughly 0.43% for memory CD8. Compared with non-shared clonotypes, the clonotypes found in all four sorted-subset donors had higher generation probabilities. Pairwise subsampling led to the expectation that sequencing depth would affect the degree of clonotype sharing among donors. Larger estimated clonotype richness was generally found for naive subsets than for memory subsets. The small number of donors limited the genetic and exposure-history diversity represented.

As encoded in the germline V gene, CDR1 is SNHLY while CDR2 is FYNNEI. The V end gives up 11 bases and the J end 3 bases, leaving 8 bases in the junction not matched to a gene. CDR3 length: 13 amino acids, cysteine to phenylalanine. The CDR3 DNA has 39 bases and is translated from base 1. A note on this clone: No antigen is known for it. There are no base qualities to consult, and no much larger clone falls within one base.

The donors were healthy, HIV-negative adults who had no recently reported acute infections or vaccinations. All donors were Caucasian adults living in Nashville, Tennessee, USA. CD4+ T cells were enriched through magnetic negative selection, after which naive cells were positively selected on CD45RA and the remaining negative fraction served as the memory subset. Blood was obtained by leukapheresis, after which PBMCs were separated by Ficoll-Histopaque density gradient centrifugation and cryopreserved in liquid nitrogen vapor phase. Analytical flow cytometry was used to check the purity and quantity of every magnetically sorted T cell population. From each sorted fraction, genomic DNA was isolated and quantified by UV absorbance on a Nanodrop 2000c. Using the deep immunoSEQ assay, TCR CDR3 regions were amplified from genomic DNA by multiplex PCR. Extracted genomic DNA from each cell subset was distributed evenly across all wells of several immunoSEQ 96-well plates, and each plate was treated as a replicate. Each replicate PCR for sorted subsets received roughly 0.2 ug genomic DNA, equal to some 32,000 T cell genomes. The purified libraries were quantified using a Qubit 3.0 fluorometer, sized with a Bioanalyzer 2100, and then quantified again using the KAPA Library Quantification kit. A separate single-read 150-cycle Illumina NextSeq 550 flow cell was used to sequence each immunoSEQ 96-well plate. From the authors' description of their analysis: Because the immunoSEQ output included only junctional sequences and no quality scores, the filtering could not be the same as the filtering used for full-length reads. To assign V/J genes and CDR3, sequences were annotated using PyIR, a Python wrapper for IgBLAST v1.9, with IMGT germline references. Reads were filtered out if the reads had weak V/J assignments (E-value above 1e-6), no CDR3, stop codons, out-of-frame junctions, or ambiguous translated residues. V3J clonotypes were defined by identical inferred V gene, J gene, and CDR3 amino acid sequence. The percentage overlap between two repertoires was calculated by dividing the number of shared unique clonotypes by the size of the smaller repertoire. Repertoire richness was assessed with RTK rarefaction, the Chao1 estimator, and Recon v2.1 estimates of unobserved clonotypes. For all TCRbeta clonotypes obtained by the gDNA method from a few donors, generation probabilities were computed with OLGA. TCRdb re-hosts the immuneACCESS table, in-frame sequences only. Its copies lack some clones; in the studies checked, an unresolved V gene accounts for under half of them, and the cause for the rest is not known. That table supplies the V and J calls and clone size; D and trimming were determined from the DNA. Here the sample has about 1 million clones; 60% to 80% occur a single time. Of the sample, approximately 1.5% falls within the top ten clones.

This chain joins TRBV2 to TRBJ2-3; 7 central nucleotides agree with TRBD2. The receptor was derived from a man in his late teens or twenties in good health. The sequenced material came from memory CD4+ T cells sorted from blood. The cell subset or site label on this specimen signifies: CD45RA-negative fraction. The CDR3 sequence is CAHKRGQTDTQYF. The sequenced DNA: TGTGCCCACAAGCGGGGTCAGACAGATACGCAGTATTTT.